This TCR beta chain was found in a study of technical replicates of blood from a few donors. The data were produced by immunoSEQ multiplex PCR, yet TCRdb's version contains in-frame clones alone and is incomplete. The sample contains 70,000 to 85,000 clones, roughly 94% of which appear only once. This CDR3 is 16 amino acids long. The germline CDR1 and CDR2 sequences are SGHRS and YFSETQ. V shed 2 bases and J 3 bases; nucleotides not matched to a gene: 3. This clonotype was sampled from a human donor in good health. The gene calls are TRBV5-1 and TRBJ2-1; 12 bases line up with TRBD2. Sequencing used T cells isolated from PBMCs. CDR3 residues: CASSFRLAGVYNEQFF. The CDR3 bases are TGCGCCAGCAGCTTCCGACTAGCGGGAGTCTACAATGAGCAGTTCTTC.